A single sample is the source of the 23 T cell receptor beta chains below, sequenced in a study of shared clonotypes between healthy human individuals. The data were produced by immunoSEQ multiplex PCR, yet TCRdb's version contains in-frame clones alone and is incomplete. The data show about 1.5 million clones, roughly 98% seen once. Material for sequencing was naive CD4+ T cells sorted from blood. The subset is: CD45RA+ positively selected. Receptor source: a man aged 30-40 years in good health.

The chain links TRBV29-1 to TRBJ2-7; 8 positions agree with TRBD1. This CDR3 is 15 amino acids long. Germline V gene data show CDR1 as SQVTM and CDR2 as ANQGSEA. J lost 0 bases, V lost 4 bases, and 8 bases had no gene match. The CDR3 sequence is CSVVDRAGISYEQYF. CDR3 sequence (DNA): TGCAGCGTTGTGGACAGGGCGGGGATCTCCTACGAGCAGTACTTC.

V gene TRBV5-1 combines with J gene TRBJ1-2, with 8 bases identical to TRBD1. Germline trimming cut 0 bases from V and 3 bases from J; bases unmatched to any gene: 4. Germline lookup yields CDR1 SGHRS and CDR2 YFSETQ. This CDR3 is 15 amino acids long. In DNA, the CDR3 is TGCGCCAGCAGCTTGGGCCAGGGGGCAGACTATGGCTACACCTTC. This gives the protein CASSLGQGADYGYTF. The full variable domain, its missing parts supplied by reference TRBV5-1 and TRBJ1-2, is KAGVTQTPRYLIKTRGQQVTLSCSPISGHRSVSWYQQTPGQGLQFLFEYFSETQRNKGNFPGRFSGRQFSNSRSEMNVSTLELGDSALYLCASSLGQGADYGYTFGSGTRLTVV.

The chain uses TRBV19 and TRBJ1-2; D call uncertain. Germline CDR1 is LNHDA and CDR2 is SQIVND (reference sequence). V lost 1 base to trimming and J lost 9 bases, with 15 bases between them. The CDR3 is 14 amino acids. CDR3 nucleotide sequence: TGTGCCAGTAGTATAGGGTCGGGCTTCTGGAGCTACACCTTC. Protein: CASSIGSGFWSYTF.

This clone occurred once. This sequence joins TRBV6-1 and TRBJ1-5, with a possible D match to TRBD1 (5 bases). Trimming stripped 8 bases from V and 0 bases from J, with 14 bases between. Germline V gene sequence: CDR1 MNHNS, CDR2 SASEGT. CDR3 length: 15 residues. CDR3 sequence reads: CASSPGDFSNQPQHF. The CDR3 DNA reads as TGTGCCAGCTCGCCGGGGGACTTTAGCAATCAGCCCCAGCATTTT.

This chain links TRBV18 with TRBJ2-7; D might be TRBD2 (5 bases). The germline V gene has CDR1 KGHSH and CDR2 LQKENI. V was clipped by 1 base and J by 7 bases, with 8 bases between them. CDR3 length equals 12 residues. The CDR3, as DNA: TGTGCCAGCTCACCACGGGGAGAGGAGCAGTACTTC. This codes for CASSPRGEEQYF.

The rearrangement joins TRBV5-1 to TRBJ2-5, with TRBD2 identical over 7 bases. The CDR3 runs 14 residues. Germline V lookup: CDR1 SGHRS, CDR2 YFSETQ. The V and J ends lost 3 bases and 5 bases, in that order; junction bases with no gene match: 7. As DNA, the CDR3 is TGCGCCAGCAGCTCCGGACTAGTCTCGGAGACCCAGTACTTC. This sequence encodes CASSSGLVSETQYF.

The rearrangement uses TRBV15 and TRBJ2-5; D is uncertain. The end of the DNA is better explained by TRBJ2-7, so the J call may be wrong. The CDR3 length is 14 residues. Germline V gene sequence: CDR1 LNHNV, CDR2 YYDKDF (reference sequence). CDR3 sequence: CATSRSTPPYEQYF. DNA of the CDR3: TGTGCCACCAGCAGATCCACCCCACCCTACGAGCAGTACTTC.

This sequence joins TRBV29-1 and TRBJ2-3, with 7 nucleotides matching TRBD2. Per germline, CDR1 SQVTM and CDR2 ANQGSEA. After removal of 4 bases from V and 5 bases from J, the junction contained 12 bases not matched to a gene. This CDR3 is 15 amino acids long. The CDR3 loop reads CSVGGRGSFGDTQYF. The CDR3 DNA reads as TGCAGCGTTGGCGGGAGAGGGTCATTCGGAGATACGCAGTATTTT.

This sequence joins TRBV11-2 and TRBJ1-5; TRBD1 matches at 7 bases. The CDR3 extends over 16 amino acids. The germline gives CDR1 SGHAT, CDR2 FQNNGV. The J segment lost 11 bases and the V segment lost 5 bases, leaving 18 bases of the junction unmatched. The CDR3 DNA reads TGTGCCAGCAGCCCAACTCGATCGACAGGGATCGGAGCCCAGCATTTT. Its translation is CASSPTRSTGIGAQHF.

The chain has TRBV5-1 and TRBJ2-5, with 7 bases lining up with TRBD2. Germline assignment: CDR1 SGHRS and CDR2 YFSETQ. There are 15 residues in the CDR3. V was pared by 4 bases and J by 4 bases, with 10 bases of the junction left unmatched. The CDR3 DNA is TGCGCCAGCAGCCCCTCCTCGGGGGGTCTAGAGACCCAGTACTTC. It translates to CASSPSSGGLETQYF.

The chain uses TRBV18 and TRBJ2-7; 9 bases line up with TRBD2. The V segment lost 2 bases and the J segment 2 bases; nucleotides outside the gene matches: 7. The length of the CDR3 is 16 residues. Germline V lookup: CDR1 KGHSH, CDR2 LQKENI. The CDR3 DNA follows: TGTGCCAGCTCACCAAGGGTAGCGGGAGATACCTACGAGCAGTACTTC. It yields the protein CASSPRVAGDTYEQYF.

The CDR3 region is CASSLHQSQYEQYF. The CDR3 DNA is TGTGCCAGTAGTTTACATCAGTCCCAATACGAGCAGTACTTC. The rearrangement joins TRBV19 to TRBJ2-7; no reliable D call. V lost 5 bases and J 4 bases, leaving 15 bases between the germline ends. Germline CDR1 reads LNHDA; CDR2 reads SQIVND (reference sequence). This CDR3 is 14 amino acids long.

This rearrangement joins TRBV19 to TRBJ2-2; 9 nucleotides line up with TRBD1. Germline lookup yields CDR1 LNHDA and CDR2 SQIVND (reference sequence). The J segment lost 2 bases and the V segment lost 6 bases, leaving 7 bases of the junction unmatched. The CDR3 is 16 amino acids. CDR3 DNA sequence: TGTGCCAGTAGCCTCCCGGGACAGGGTAACACCGGGGAGCTGTTTTTT. Translated, it gives CASSLPGQGNTGELFF.

J is TRBJ2-1 and V is TRBV5-1; 10 bases fit TRBD2. The ends lost 2 bases at V and 2 bases at J; junction bases unmatched: 16. Germline CDR1 is SGHRS and CDR2 is YFSETQ. The CDR3 consists of 20 residues. The CDR3 DNA sequence: TGCGCCAGCAGCTTTGGTCGGATAGCGGGAGGTCAAGGCACCTACAATGAGCAGTTCTTC. It codes for CASSFGRIAGGQGTYNEQFF.

The gene calls are TRBV6-6 and TRBJ2-7, with 8 bases lining up with TRBD1. Germline loops: CDR1 MNHNY, CDR2 SVGAGI (reference sequence). The J segment lost 5 bases and the V segment lost 5 bases, leaving 2 bases of the junction unmatched. This CDR3 spans 12 amino acids. The CDR3 coding sequence is TGTGCCAGCAGTCCCAGGGGGCACGAGCAGTACTTC. This gives the protein CASSPRGHEQYF.

The J gene is TRBJ1-2, the V gene TRBV7-2; D not certain. The CDR3 runs to 13 residues. The V end lost 1 base, the J end lost 8 bases, and 11 bases lay between the germline ends. Germline assignment: CDR1 SGHTA and CDR2 FQGNSA. The CDR3 region is CASSLDGIGGYTF. CDR3 DNA: TGTGCCAGCAGCTTAGATGGGATTGGAGGCTACACCTTC.

The chain employs TRBV5-4 and TRBJ2-1; D is unclear. The V gene's germline CDR1 is SGHNT and CDR2 YYREEE (reference sequence). Trimming removed 0 bases at V and 13 bases at J, with 11 bases between. This CDR3 has 12 amino acids. The CDR3 spells CASSLATQQQFF. The CDR3 nucleotides read TGTGCCAGCAGCTTGGCGACGCAGCAACAGTTCTTC. The variable domain in full, completed from reference TRBV5-4 and TRBJ2-1, reads ETGVTQSPTHLIKTRGQQVTLRCSSQSGHNTVSWYQQALGQGPQFIFQYYREEENGRGNFPPRFSGLQFPNYSSELNVNALELDDSALYLCASSLATQQQFFGPGTRLTVL.

The chain joins TRBV14 to TRBJ2-5, with 9 bases matching TRBD2. The length of the CDR3 is 14 residues. Losses at the gene ends were 4 bases for V and 9 bases for J; bases not matched to a gene: 9. Germline CDR1 SGHDN, CDR2 FVKESK. The CDR3 loop is CASSPSTSGNPQYF. The CDR3, as DNA: TGTGCCAGCAGCCCATCGACTAGCGGAAACCCCCAGTACTTC.

Here the CDR3 DNA reads TGTGCCAGCAGCTTAGTGCAGGGAGGGTTGAACACTGAAGCTTTCTTT. This encodes CASSLVQGGLNTEAFF. The chain is built from TRBV7-8 and TRBJ1-1; tentatively, D is TRBD1 (5 bases). Germline V gene lookup returns CDR1 SGHVS and CDR2 FQNEAQ. V shed 1 base and J shed 0 bases, with 12 bases lying between them. The CDR3 spans 16 residues.

Regarding this clone: The identical CDR3 is also encoded by other nucleotide sequences in the sample. This chain uses TRBV6-6 with TRBJ2-7, with D possibly matching TRBD1 (6 bases). This CDR3 is 14 amino acids long. CDR1 and CDR2 (germline): MNHNY, SVGAGI (reference sequence). V lost 0 bases, J lost 3 bases, and 9 bases lay in between. CDR3 protein: CASSYSGQSYEQYF. CDR3 coding DNA: TGTGCCAGCAGTTACTCCGGACAGAGCTACGAGCAGTACTTC.

The V gene is TRBV19, the J gene TRBJ2-5, with D uncertain. V was cut by 4 bases and J by 1 base, with 16 bases left in between. The CDR3 runs to 16 residues. Per germline, CDR1 LNHDA and CDR2 SQIVND (reference sequence). CDR3 bases: TGTGCCAGTAGTACTAGATACAAGACCTTCCAAGAGACCCAGTACTTC. The encoded protein is CASSTRYKTFQETQYF.

The chain has TRBV29-1 and TRBJ2-7; 7 nucleotides match TRBD1. V lost 5 bases, J lost 1 base, and 14 bases stayed unmatched. This CDR3 has 16 amino acids. CDR1 and CDR2 from the germline V gene are SQVTM and ANQGSEA. CDR3 residues: CSVSVWAGQASYEQYF. The CDR3 DNA follows: TGCAGCGTTTCGGTGTGGGCTGGACAGGCTTCCTACGAGCAGTACTTC.

Details on this clone: The same CDR3 can be traced to other DNA sequences in this sample. The chain links TRBV9 to TRBJ2-3; unclear D gene. From germline, CDR1 is SGDLS and CDR2 YYNGEE. V lost 3 bases to trimming and J lost 0 bases, with 8 bases between them. The CDR3 runs 14 residues. CDR3 protein: CASSDRVSTDTQYF. Written as DNA, the CDR3 is TGTGCCAGCAGCGATAGGGTGAGCACAGATACGCAGTATTTT.